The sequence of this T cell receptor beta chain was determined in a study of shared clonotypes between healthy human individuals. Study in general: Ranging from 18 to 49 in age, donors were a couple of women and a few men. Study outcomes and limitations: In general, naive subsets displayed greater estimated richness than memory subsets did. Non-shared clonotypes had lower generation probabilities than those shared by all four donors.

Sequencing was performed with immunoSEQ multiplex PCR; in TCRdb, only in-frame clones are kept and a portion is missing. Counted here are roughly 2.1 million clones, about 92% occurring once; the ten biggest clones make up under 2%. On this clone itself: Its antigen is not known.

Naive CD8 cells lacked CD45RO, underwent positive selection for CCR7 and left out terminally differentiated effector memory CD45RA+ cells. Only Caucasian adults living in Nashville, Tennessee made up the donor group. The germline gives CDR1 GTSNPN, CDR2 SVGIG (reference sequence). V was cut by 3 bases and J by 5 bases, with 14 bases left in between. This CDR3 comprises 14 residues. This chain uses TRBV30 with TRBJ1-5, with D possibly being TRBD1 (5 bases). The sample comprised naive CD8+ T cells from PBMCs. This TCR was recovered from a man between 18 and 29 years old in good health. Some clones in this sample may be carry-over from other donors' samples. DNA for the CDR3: TGTGCCTGGAGGGGGAGAGGGGTACATCAGCCCCAGCATTTT. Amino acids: CAWRGRGVHQPQHF.